This TCR beta chain was sequenced during a study of T cells in Graves' hyperthyroidism and ophthalmopathy. PBMCs were derived from around 10 ml fresh peripheral blood. This clonotype was recorded many times. TCR beta CDR3 region amplification was performed from RNA transcripts. A first-round RT-PCR of the TCR CDR3 used the HTBI primer set. TCRdb re-analysed the multiplex PCR reads in MiXCR, keeping a single row per CDR3 protein. Of over 350,000 distinct CDR3 sequences detected, approximately 17% appear once; the ten largest clones hold 40%. V was trimmed by 5 bases and J by 4 bases, leaving 9 bases between them. The CDR3 loop spans 12 amino acids.

The TCR comes from a man younger than 35 with Graves' ophthalmopathy. The rearrangement joins TRBV12-3 or TRBV12-4 to TRBJ2-7; D gene ambiguous. Sequenced material: blood. This CDR3 is CASSGLLYEQYF. CDR3 bases: TGTGCCAGCAGTGGATTGCTTTACGAGCAGTACTTC.